A selection of T cell receptor beta chains follows, all from one sample in a study of regulatory T cells in long-lasting Graves disease. MiXCR was run by TCRdb on the multiplex PCR reads, yielding one entry per CDR3 protein. Of 200,000 to 300,000 distinct CDR3 sequences in the sample, 20% to 25% were seen once. The sequencing used peripheral blood mononuclear cells (PBMCs), collected at new diagnosis, from a patient treated with antithyroid drugs. These receptors came from a female donor with Graves disease. The CDR3 runs from the conserved cysteine through the conserved F or W. Fields, in order: clone size, D gene, V gene, CDR3 length, J gene, CDR3 protein, CDR3 DNA. A D gene is named only where the DNA matches it firmly. Rows may omit the clone size; those that give it use once, few, many or a size class.

clone_size: many; d_call: TRBD1; v_call: TRBV20-1; cdr3_length: 15; j_call: TRBJ2-5; cdr3_aa: CSAKRRDRNQETQYF; cdr3_nt: TGCAGTGCTAAGAGACGGGACAGAAACCAAGAGACCCAGTACTTC
clone_size: many; d_call: -; v_call: TRBV19; cdr3_length: 12; j_call: TRBJ1-1; cdr3_aa: CATEMGGPEAFF; cdr3_nt: TGTGCCACCGAGATGGGGGGCCCTGAAGCTTTCTTT
clone_size: many; d_call: -; v_call: TRBV20-1; cdr3_length: 14; j_call: TRBJ1-1; cdr3_aa: CSARRQALRTEAFF; cdr3_nt: TGCAGTGCACGGCGTCAGGCTCTTCGGACTGAAGCTTTCTTT
clone_size: many; d_call: -; v_call: TRBV6-2/TRBV6-3; cdr3_length: 15; j_call: TRBJ2-7; cdr3_aa: CASSYGGTSSYEQYF; cdr3_nt: TGTGCCAGCAGTTACGGGGGGACGAGCTCCTACGAGCAGTACTTC
clone_size: once; d_call: TRBD1; v_call: TRBV13; cdr3_length: 15; j_call: TRBJ2-1; cdr3_aa: CASSKRQGLANEQFF; cdr3_nt: TGTGCCAGCAGCAAAAGACAGGGATTGGCGAATGAGCAGTTCTTC
clone_size: many; d_call: TRBD2; v_call: TRBV18; cdr3_length: 17; j_call: TRBJ2-1; cdr3_aa: CASSPSRLAVSYNEQFF; cdr3_nt: TGTGCCAGCTCACCATCCCGACTAGCGGTCTCCTACAATGAGCAGTTCTTC
clone_size: many; d_call: -; v_call: TRBV7-2; cdr3_length: 15; j_call: TRBJ1-4; cdr3_aa: CASSLVQAPNEKLFF; cdr3_nt: TGTGCCAGCAGCTTAGTGCAGGCCCCTAATGAAAAACTGTTTTTT
clone_size: few; d_call: TRBD1; v_call: TRBV10-1; cdr3_length: 17; j_call: TRBJ1-1; cdr3_aa: CASRRTQGAHRNTEAFF; cdr3_nt: TGCGCCAGCAGACGCACACAGGGGGCTCATCGGAACACTGAAGCTTTCTTT
clone_size: many; d_call: -; v_call: TRBV24-1; cdr3_length: 17; j_call: TRBJ2-2; cdr3_aa: CATSDLVDTKDTGELFF; cdr3_nt: TGTGCCACCAGTGATTTAGTGGACACCAAGGACACCGGGGAGCTGTTTTTT
clone_size: many; d_call: -; v_call: TRBV18; cdr3_length: 16; j_call: TRBJ2-1; cdr3_aa: CASSPQGGHSGNEQFF; cdr3_nt: TGTGCCAGCTCACCCCAAGGCGGACACTCGGGGAATGAGCAGTTCTTC
clone_size: many; d_call: TRBD1; v_call: TRBV18; cdr3_length: 15; j_call: TRBJ1-1; cdr3_aa: CASSPGTGGSTEAFF; cdr3_nt: TGTGCCAGCTCACCAGGGACAGGGGGGTCCACTGAAGCTTTCTTT
clone_size: many; d_call: TRBD1; v_call: TRBV10-2; cdr3_length: 17; j_call: TRBJ2-3; cdr3_aa: CASRGPRTGASTDTQYF; cdr3_nt: TGCGCCAGCAGAGGACCTAGGACAGGGGCCAGCACAGATACGCAGTATTTT
clone_size: many; d_call: TRBD1; v_call: TRBV2; cdr3_length: 13; j_call: TRBJ2-5; cdr3_aa: CASSGTGKETQYF; cdr3_nt: TGTGCCAGCAGCGGGACAGGGAAGGAGACCCAGTACTTC
clone_size: -; d_call: -; v_call: TRBV4-1; cdr3_length: 14; j_call: TRBJ1-2; cdr3_aa: CASSSGSDDYGYTF; cdr3_nt: TGCGCCAGCAGCAGCGGCAGCGACGACTATGGCTACACCTTC
clone_size: few; d_call: -; v_call: TRBV12-3/TRBV12-4; cdr3_length: 17; j_call: TRBJ1-4; cdr3_aa: CASSPRGRLATNEKLFF; cdr3_nt: TGTGCCAGCAGTCCACGGGGCCGTCTTGCAACTAATGAAAAACTGTTTTTT
clone_size: many; d_call: -; v_call: TRBV6-2/TRBV6-3; cdr3_length: 16; j_call: TRBJ1-1; cdr3_aa: CASSYRTALMNTEAFF; cdr3_nt: TGTGCCAGCAGTTACCGAACGGCCCTCATGAACACTGAAGCTTTCTTT
clone_size: many; d_call: -; v_call: TRBV24-1; cdr3_length: 16; j_call: TRBJ2-1; cdr3_aa: CATSDPSSGTGNEQFF; cdr3_nt: TGTGCCACCAGTGACCCTTCCTCCGGGACGGGAAATGAGCAGTTCTTC
clone_size: -; d_call: TRBD1; v_call: TRBV6-4; cdr3_length: 15; j_call: TRBJ2-5; cdr3_aa: CASTMDRGRLETQYF; cdr3_nt: TGTGCCAGCACTATGGACAGGGGGCGCCTCGAGACCCAGTACTTC
clone_size: many; d_call: -; v_call: TRBV5-4; cdr3_length: 15; j_call: TRBJ2-2; cdr3_aa: CASSLGWTHAGELFF; cdr3_nt: TGTGCCAGCAGCTTGGGCTGGACGCACGCCGGGGAGCTGTTTTTT
clone_size: many; d_call: -; v_call: TRBV7-2; cdr3_length: 16; j_call: TRBJ1-5; cdr3_aa: CASSLEAEISNQPQHF; cdr3_nt: TGTGCCAGCAGCTTAGAGGCAGAGATTAGCAATCAGCCCCAGCATTTT
clone_size: many; d_call: -; v_call: TRBV7-2; cdr3_length: 13; j_call: TRBJ2-5; cdr3_aa: CASSLEGWKTQYF; cdr3_nt: TGTGCCAGCAGCTTAGAGGGGTGGAAGACCCAGTACTTC
clone_size: -; d_call: TRBD1; v_call: TRBV11-2; cdr3_length: 16; j_call: TRBJ2-3; cdr3_aa: CASSIRDSPSTDTQYF; cdr3_nt: TGTGCCAGCAGCATCAGGGACAGCCCTAGCACAGATACGCAGTATTTT
clone_size: many; d_call: TRBD2; v_call: TRBV7-3; cdr3_length: 14; j_call: TRBJ2-1; cdr3_aa: CASSYRAGGGEQFF; cdr3_nt: TGTGCCAGCAGCTACAGAGCGGGAGGCGGTGAGCAGTTCTTC
clone_size: many; d_call: -; v_call: TRBV27; cdr3_length: 14; j_call: TRBJ2-5; cdr3_aa: CASSLLGEQETQYF; cdr3_nt: TGTGCCAGCAGTTTACTGGGGGAACAAGAGACCCAGTACTTC
clone_size: many; d_call: -; v_call: TRBV20-1; cdr3_length: 13; j_call: TRBJ2-3; cdr3_aa: CSAVHPSTDTQYF; cdr3_nt: TGCAGTGCTGTACACCCTAGCACAGATACGCAGTATTTT
clone_size: -; d_call: TRBD2; v_call: TRBV20-1; cdr3_length: 14; j_call: TRBJ2-1; cdr3_aa: CSARVAGGPGVGFF; cdr3_nt: TGCAGTGCTAGAGTAGCGGGAGGGCCCGGTGTTGGGTTCTTC
clone_size: few; d_call: -; v_call: TRBV6-1; cdr3_length: 11; j_call: TRBJ1-3; cdr3_aa: CASTPGDTIYF; cdr3_nt: TGTGCCAGCACCCCTGGAGACACCATATATTTT
clone_size: many; d_call: -; v_call: TRBV27; cdr3_length: 14; j_call: TRBJ2-3; cdr3_aa: CASRTVGGTDTQYF; cdr3_nt: TGTGCCAGCAGAACAGTGGGGGGCACAGATACGCAGTATTTT
clone_size: many; d_call: -; v_call: TRBV20-1; cdr3_length: 13; j_call: TRBJ1-5; cdr3_aa: CSANTDSNQPQHF; cdr3_nt: TGCAGTGCTAATACAGATAGCAATCAGCCCCAGCATTTT
clone_size: few; d_call: -; v_call: TRBV20-1; cdr3_length: 13; j_call: TRBJ1-1; cdr3_aa: CSASQGSNTEAFF; cdr3_nt: TGCAGTGCGTCACAGGGATCAAACACTGAAGCTTTCTTT
clone_size: many; d_call: TRBD1; v_call: TRBV18; cdr3_length: 15; j_call: TRBJ2-7; cdr3_aa: CASSLVRDRPTQQYF; cdr3_nt: TGTGCCAGCTCACTCGTCCGGGACAGACCTACCCAGCAGTACTTC
clone_size: -; d_call: -; v_call: TRBV10-2; cdr3_length: 13; j_call: TRBJ1-3; cdr3_aa: CASTTDKGNTIYF; cdr3_nt: TGCGCCAGCACAACTGACAAGGGAAACACCATATATTTT
clone_size: many; d_call: -; v_call: TRBV5-1; cdr3_length: 14; j_call: TRBJ1-1; cdr3_aa: CASSPARGNTEAFF; cdr3_nt: TGCGCCAGCAGCCCCGCCCGGGGGAACACTGAAGCTTTCTTT
clone_size: few; d_call: TRBD1; v_call: TRBV10-3; cdr3_length: 15; j_call: TRBJ2-7; cdr3_aa: CAISDPDRGPHEQYF; cdr3_nt: TGTGCCATCAGTGACCCGGACAGGGGGCCTCACGAGCAGTACTTC
clone_size: many; d_call: -; v_call: TRBV27; cdr3_length: 14; j_call: TRBJ2-2; cdr3_aa: CASSLVSYTGELFF; cdr3_nt: TGTGCCAGCAGTTTGGTCAGCTACACCGGGGAGCTGTTTTTT
clone_size: many; d_call: TRBD2; v_call: TRBV10-1; cdr3_length: 17; j_call: TRBJ2-2; cdr3_aa: CASRDTTAGGNTGELFF; cdr3_nt: TGCGCCAGCAGGGACACTACAGCGGGAGGGAACACCGGGGAGCTGTTTTTT
clone_size: many; d_call: TRBD2; v_call: TRBV7-2; cdr3_length: 15; j_call: TRBJ2-3; cdr3_aa: CASKIYGGGADTQYF; cdr3_nt: TGTGCCAGCAAGATTTACGGCGGGGGGGCAGATACGCAGTATTTT
clone_size: many; d_call: TRBD1; v_call: TRBV20-1; cdr3_length: 12; j_call: TRBJ2-5; cdr3_aa: CSAAGGEETQYF; cdr3_nt: TGCAGTGCTGCAGGGGGTGAAGAGACCCAGTACTTC
clone_size: many; d_call: TRBD1; v_call: TRBV12-3/TRBV12-4; cdr3_length: 12; j_call: TRBJ1-5; cdr3_aa: CASTQGVQPQHF; cdr3_nt: TGTGCCAGCACCCAGGGGGTTCAGCCCCAGCATTTT
clone_size: -; d_call: -; v_call: TRBV20-1; cdr3_length: 14; j_call: TRBJ1-1; cdr3_aa: CSAPPQDLGTEAFF; cdr3_nt: TGCAGTGCCCCCCCCCAGGACCTCGGCACTGAAGCTTTCTTT
clone_size: many; d_call: -; v_call: TRBV6-1; cdr3_length: 14; j_call: TRBJ2-1; cdr3_aa: CASQRGPSYNEQFF; cdr3_nt: TGTGCCAGCCAACGGGGCCCCTCCTACAATGAGCAGTTCTTC
clone_size: -; d_call: -; v_call: TRBV20-1; cdr3_length: 13; j_call: TRBJ1-5; cdr3_aa: CSARGGGQRTQHF; cdr3_nt: TGCAGTGCTAGAGGAGGAGGACAGCGGACCCAGCATTTT
clone_size: -; d_call: -; v_call: TRBV3-1; cdr3_length: 15; j_call: TRBJ1-2; cdr3_aa: CASSQEWSSGDGYTF; cdr3_nt: TGTGCCAGCAGCCAAGAATGGAGTTCCGGGGATGGCTACACCTTC
clone_size: many; d_call: TRBD1; v_call: TRBV30; cdr3_length: 16; j_call: TRBJ1-5; cdr3_aa: CAWSVRTGDSNQPQHF; cdr3_nt: TGTGCCTGGAGTGTACGGACAGGAGATAGCAATCAGCCCCAGCATTTT
clone_size: -; d_call: -; v_call: TRBV2; cdr3_length: 16; j_call: TRBJ2-1; cdr3_aa: CASRPQGGGINNEQFF; cdr3_nt: TGTGCCAGCAGGCCCCAAGGAGGGGGGATCAACAATGAGCAGTTCTTC
clone_size: many; d_call: -; v_call: TRBV30; cdr3_length: 15; j_call: TRBJ1-5; cdr3_aa: CAWKPQGRGNQPQHF; cdr3_nt: TGTGCCTGGAAACCACAGGGTAGAGGCAATCAGCCCCAGCATTTT
clone_size: many; d_call: -; v_call: TRBV12-3/TRBV12-4; cdr3_length: 13; j_call: TRBJ2-7; cdr3_aa: CASSFGKIGEQYF; cdr3_nt: TGTGCCAGCAGTTTTGGGAAGATTGGGGAGCAGTACTTC
clone_size: many; d_call: -; v_call: TRBV28; cdr3_length: 12; j_call: TRBJ1-4; cdr3_aa: CASRLMGEKLFF; cdr3_nt: TGTGCCAGCAGATTAATGGGTGAAAAACTGTTTTTT
clone_size: many; d_call: -; v_call: TRBV2; cdr3_length: 15; j_call: TRBJ2-2; cdr3_aa: CASSETRGYAGELFF; cdr3_nt: TGTGCCAGCAGTGAGACACGGGGCTACGCCGGGGAGCTGTTTTTT
clone_size: many; d_call: -; v_call: TRBV14; cdr3_length: 15; j_call: TRBJ1-6; cdr3_aa: CASSQDRGINSPLHF; cdr3_nt: TGTGCCAGCAGCCAAGACCGGGGCATTAATTCACCCCTCCACTTT
clone_size: many; d_call: -; v_call: TRBV7-2; cdr3_length: 15; j_call: TRBJ2-7; cdr3_aa: CASSLQQGGPYEQYF; cdr3_nt: TGTGCCAGCAGCCTTCAGCAGGGGGGTCCCTACGAGCAGTACTTC
clone_size: many; d_call: -; v_call: TRBV2; cdr3_length: 15; j_call: TRBJ2-7; cdr3_aa: CASSLVGTQIYEQYF; cdr3_nt: TGTGCCAGCAGCCTAGTGGGTACCCAAATCTACGAGCAGTACTTC
clone_size: few; d_call: -; v_call: TRBV12-3/TRBV12-4; cdr3_length: 15; j_call: TRBJ1-6; cdr3_aa: CASSLGQKYNSPLHF; cdr3_nt: TGTGCCAGCAGTTTAGGACAGAAATATAATTCACCCCTCCACTTT
clone_size: few; d_call: -; v_call: TRBV6-1; cdr3_length: 13; j_call: TRBJ2-5; cdr3_aa: CASGGAVWETQYF; cdr3_nt: TGTGCCAGCGGGGGGGCCGTGTGGGAGACCCAGTACTTC
clone_size: many; d_call: TRBD2; v_call: TRBV11-2; cdr3_length: 16; j_call: TRBJ2-5; cdr3_aa: CASSFVLAGGPETQYF; cdr3_nt: TGTGCCAGCAGCTTTGTACTAGCGGGGGGGCCAGAGACCCAGTACTTC
clone_size: many; d_call: -; v_call: TRBV5-5; cdr3_length: 13; j_call: TRBJ1-2; cdr3_aa: CASSRGNVDGYTF; cdr3_nt: TGTGCCAGCAGCCGGGGAAATGTAGATGGCTACACCTTC
clone_size: many; d_call: -; v_call: TRBV6-2/TRBV6-3; cdr3_length: 15; j_call: TRBJ1-3; cdr3_aa: CASSEFGLSGNTIYF; cdr3_nt: TGTGCCAGCAGTGAATTTGGCCTCTCTGGAAACACCATATATTTT